This T cell receptor (beta chain) was obtained from a study of CD8+ T cells in alopecia areata. Overall study context: Severity among treated patients was scored by the percentage of scalp area affected. Study-wide results and caveats: Whereas mice showed it more clearly, TCR sharing across patients was murkier, possibly because of HLA. Significant decreases in scalp clonality and expanded CD8+ clones followed tofacitinib treatment.

Comment on this clone: The target antigen is unknown.

Indicated treatment: oral pan-JAK inhibitor, 5-10 mg twice daily. Alopecia areata patients gave lesional scalp punch biopsies and peripheral blood samples. CDR3 length equals 15 residues. V was pared by 3 bases and J by 2 bases, with 12 bases between. The germline gives CDR1 LNHNV, CDR2 YYDKDF (reference sequence). The sequencing template was cDNA reverse transcribed from extracted RNA. TCRdb's copy holds only in-frame clones and misses some; the assay was immunoSEQ multiplex PCR. The sample contains around 150,000 clones, around 59% of which appear only once. The V call is TRBV15, the J call TRBJ2-3; the D gene is possibly TRBD1 (5 bases). Sequenced material: CD4+ T cells sorted from blood, taken at week 24, from a patient treated with tofacitinib. This TCR was recovered from a human donor with alopecia areata. In DNA, the CDR3 is TGTGCCACCAGCAGCAGGATAGGGGCCACAGATACGCAGTATTTT. Protein product: CATSSRIGATDTQYF.